The next 6 T cell receptor beta chains were all read from a single sample in a study of Graves' ophthalmopathy and Graves' hyperthyroidism. RNA transcripts were the template, and TCR beta CDR3 regions were amplified from them. In the first round, RT-PCR was carried out with HTBI primers, and a multiplex PCR formed the second round. Each CDR3 protein is one row after TCRdb ran MiXCR on the multiplex PCR reads. The data contain 650,000 to 900,000 distinct CDR3 sequences, approximately 40% of them singletons. Sequences were obtained from peripheral blood. Every receptor here comes from an adult man with Graves' ophthalmopathy.

The table lists this clonotype with many counts. The chain links TRBV10-3 to TRBJ1-4; D call uncertain. The CDR3 extends over 12 amino acids. Germline V lookup: CDR1 ENHRY, CDR2 SYGVKD. V dropped 11 bases and J dropped 7 bases, with 14 bases sitting between them. The CDR3 region is CAVAAEPEKLFF. The CDR3 bases are TGTGCCGTAGCCGCGGAGCCTGAAAAACTGTTTTTT.

The chain has TRBV7-9 and TRBJ2-7, with 7 bases that match TRBD1. Germline CDR1 reads SEHNR; CDR2 reads FQNEAQ (reference sequence). The CDR3 covers 12 residues. V lost 7 bases and J lost 7; bases outside the gene matches: 7. The CDR3 DNA sequence: TGTGCCAGCAAGGGGGCGCAGTTTGAGCAGTACTTC. It is translated as CASKGAQFEQYF.

The chain uses TRBV25-1 and TRBJ2-2, with TRBD1 matching 9 bases. Germline V gives CDR1 MGHDK, CDR2 SYGVNS. Losses at the gene ends were 7 bases for V and 6 bases for J; bases not matched to a gene: 15. The CDR3 spans 17 residues. CDR3 in amino acids: CASKPQGTGLTAGELFF. DNA for the CDR3: TGTGCCAGCAAGCCCCAGGGGACAGGGCTGACGGCCGGGGAGCTGTTTTTT. The whole variable domain, remainder taken from reference TRBV25-1 and TRBJ2-2, is EADIYQTPRYLVIGTGKKITLECSQTMGHDKMYWYQQDPGMELHLIHYSYGVNSTEKGDLSSESTVSRIRTEHFPLTLESARPSHTSQYLCASKPQGTGLTAGELFFGEGSRLTVL.

Only one count was recorded for this clonotype. Germline and junction disagree at one end, which may indicate a read error. The rearrangement joins TRBV25-1 to TRBJ1-2; a possible D gene is TRBD1 (6 bases). Looked up from germline, CDR1 is MGHDK and CDR2 is SYGVNS. The CDR3 consists of 12 residues. DNA for the CDR3: TGTACCAGCAGAGGACAGTCTCGTGGCTACACCTTC. Amino acids: CTSRGQSRGYTF.

V is TRBV9 and J is TRBJ2-7; 9 nucleotides match TRBD2. The junction had 11 bases not matched to a gene; V was cut back by 4 bases and J by 6 bases. Germline assignment: CDR1 SGDLS and CDR2 YYNGEE. This CDR3 has 15 residues. DNA for the CDR3: TGTGCCAGCAGCAGAGGAGCGGGAGGTCTCCGCGAGCAGTACTTC. Translated, it gives CASSRGAGGLREQYF.

This clonotype was found a few times. This rearrangement joins TRBV25-1 to TRBJ1-2; tentatively, D is TRBD1 (6 bases). From germline, CDR1 is MGHDK and CDR2 SYGVNS. V lost 5 bases to trimming and J lost 2 bases, with 24 bases between them. The CDR3 covers 18 residues. CDR3 protein: CASSLWPGATSLNYGYTF. In DNA form, the CDR3 reads TGTGCCAGCAGTTTATGGCCGGGGGCCACCAGCTTAAACTATGGCTACACCTTC.